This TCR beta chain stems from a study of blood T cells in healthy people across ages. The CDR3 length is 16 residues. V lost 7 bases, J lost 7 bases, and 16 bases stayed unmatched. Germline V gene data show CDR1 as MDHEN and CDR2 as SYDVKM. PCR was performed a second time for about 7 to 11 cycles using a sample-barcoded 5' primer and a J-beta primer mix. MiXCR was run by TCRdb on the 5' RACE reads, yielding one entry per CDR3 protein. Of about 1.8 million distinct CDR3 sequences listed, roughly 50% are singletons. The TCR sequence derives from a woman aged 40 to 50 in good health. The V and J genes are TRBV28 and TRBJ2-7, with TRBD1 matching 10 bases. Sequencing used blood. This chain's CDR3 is CASTFWDRGGWGEQYF. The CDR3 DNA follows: TGTGCCAGCACATTCTGGGACAGGGGCGGTTGGGGGGAGCAGTACTTC.